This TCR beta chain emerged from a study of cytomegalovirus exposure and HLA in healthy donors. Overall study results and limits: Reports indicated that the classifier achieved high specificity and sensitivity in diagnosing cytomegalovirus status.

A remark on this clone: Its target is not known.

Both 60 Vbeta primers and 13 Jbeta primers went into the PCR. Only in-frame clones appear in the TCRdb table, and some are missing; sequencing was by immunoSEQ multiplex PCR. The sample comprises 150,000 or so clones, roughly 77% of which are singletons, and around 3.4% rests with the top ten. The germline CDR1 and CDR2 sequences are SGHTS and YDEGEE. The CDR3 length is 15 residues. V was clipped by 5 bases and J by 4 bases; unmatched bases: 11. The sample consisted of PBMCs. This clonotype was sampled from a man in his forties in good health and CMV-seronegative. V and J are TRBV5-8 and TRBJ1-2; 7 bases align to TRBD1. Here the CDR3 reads CASSRGGQLIYGYTF. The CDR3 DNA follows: TGTGCCAGCAGTCGGGGGGGACAGCTAATCTATGGCTACACCTTC.